Listed here is a single T cell receptor beta chain. The sample comes from a study of blood T cell repertoires in COVID-19. Study-level background: From the United States, Italy and Spain came samples of acute and convalescent COVID-19. The cDNA or gDNA used as material had been derived from T cells, B-cell-depleted T cells, or PBMCs.

Trimming removed 0 bases at V and 9 bases at J, with 7 bases between. The germline V gene encodes CDR1 SGDLS and CDR2 YYNGEE. The CDR3 totals 12 residues. Per the study methods: Estimated nucleated cell counts came from reference gene primer amplification. Method: immunoSEQ multiplex PCR; TCRdb's copy keeps in-frame clones and lacks some. D and trimming were read from the DNA, whereas the V and J calls and clone size are those reported in that table. The table records 110,000 to 150,000 clones, more than 75% of them present only once. The receptor was derived from a man in his sixties with acute or convalescent COVID-19. The rearrangement uses TRBV9 and TRBJ2-1; no clear D gene. Sample: peripheral blood. The CDR3 protein is CASSVGPGEQFF. CDR3 bases: TGTGCCAGCAGCGTAGGGCCTGGTGAGCAGTTCTTC.